This T cell receptor beta chain is from a study of cytomegalovirus exposure and HLA in healthy donors. Broader study findings: Earlier analysis yielded a pattern in which most TCR beta V segments were productive about 90% or about 30% of the time. Cytomegalovirus status was reportedly diagnosed by the classifier with high specificity and sensitivity.

CDR3 size: 17 residues. Germline V CDR1 and CDR2: SGDLS, YYNGEE. Trimming cost V 0 bases and J 4 bases; bases outside gene matches: 5. PCR amplification relied on 60 Vbeta primers (plus 13 Jbeta primers). TCRdb's table, derived via immunoSEQ multiplex PCR, lists solely in-frame clones and lacks some. The table has under 150,000 clones, around 80% seen once. This clone was observed a single time. The antigen is undetermined. This sequence joins TRBV9 and TRBJ2-2, with TRBD1 identical over 11 bases. Material for sequencing was PBMCs. This receptor was taken from a human donor in good health. CDR3: CASSVVPGQGGTGELFF. In DNA form, the CDR3 reads TGTGCCAGCAGCGTAGTCCCGGGACAGGGGGGCACCGGGGAGCTGTTTTTT.